Listed below are T cell receptor beta chains from one sample, sequenced in a study of cytomegalovirus exposure and HLA in healthy donors. Sequenced by immunoSEQ multiplex PCR; TCRdb stores in-frame clones only, minus some. Of 100,000 to 150,000 clones in the sample, less than 85% were seen once. Material: PBMCs. The receptors here all came from a man younger than 35 in good health and CMV-seropositive. Both conserved end residues are part of each CDR3. The D gene is left open where the match is weak. Only some rows state a clone size, as once, few, many or a class for expanded clones.

v_gene	abundance	d_gene	j_gene	CDR3nt	CDR3aa
TRBV7-8	.	.	TRBJ2-2	TGTGCCAGCAAGCCCCGGGGGAACACCGGGGAGCTGTTTTTT	CASKPRGNTGELFF
TRBV5-6	.	TRBD1	TRBJ1-4	TGTGCCAGCTCGGAGACAGGGACACAAGAAAAACTGTTTTTT	CASSETGTQEKLFF
TRBV11-2	.	.	TRBJ1-6	TGTGCCAGCAGCGTCAGAAATTCACCCCTCCACTTT	CASSVRNSPLHF
TRBV28	.	.	TRBJ1-5	TGTGCCAGCAACTCCCCGGGAGAGTATAGCAATCAGCCCCAGCATTTT	CASNSPGEYSNQPQHF
TRBV29-1	.	TRBD1	TRBJ2-3	TGCAGCGTTGAAGATTTGGGACAGGGGGGCACAGATACGCAGTATTTT	CSVEDLGQGGTDTQYF
TRBV4-1	once	.	TRBJ2-3	TGCGCCAGCAGCCAAGAGAGGGAGGATACGCAGTATTTT	CASSQEREDTQYF
TRBV30	.	.	TRBJ2-5	TGTGCCACCTCTTTTGACACGGTACGAGAGCAGTACTTC	CATSFDTVREQYF
TRBV5-1	.	.	TRBJ1-1	TGCGCCAGCAGCTTTAAGAACACTGAAGCTTTCTTT	CASSFKNTEAFF
TRBV5-1	few	.	TRBJ1-5	TGCGCCAGCAGCTTGGATCTTAGCAATCAGCCCCAGCATTTT	CASSLDLSNQPQHF
TRBV6-5	.	.	TRBJ1-1	TGTGCCAGCAGTTACGAGGCAGCGCCTAACACTGAAGCTTTCTTT	CASSYEAAPNTEAFF
TRBV6-5	.	.	TRBJ2-5	TGTGCCAGCAGTTACTCGACGGCAAGGGGCATAGAGACCCAGTACTTC	CASSYSTARGIETQYF
TRBV9	.	.	TRBJ1-4	TGTGCCAGCAGCGTATTCAGCGTGGATGAAAAACTGCTTTTT	CASSVFSVDEKLLF
TRBV18	.	TRBD1	TRBJ1-5	TGTGCCAGCTCACCAAGACCGACAGGGATCAATCAGCCCCAGCATTTT	CASSPRPTGINQPQHF
TRBV5-4	few	.	TRBJ2-5	TGTGCCAGCAGCTTAATACAGGGAGAAGAGACCCAGTACTTC	CASSLIQGEETQYF
TRBV7-9	.	TRBD1	TRBJ1-2	TGTGCCAGCAGCTCGACAGGGGTAGCTAACTATGGCTACACCTTC	CASSSTGVANYGYTF
TRBV7-6	.	.	TRBJ1-5	TGTGCCAGCAGCTCTAAGAATCAGCCCCAGCATTTT	CASSSKNQPQHF
TRBV4-1	.	.	TRBJ2-7	TGCGCCAGCAGCCCGGACAGTGCAGACCTCTACGAGCAGTACTTC	CASSPDSADLYEQYF
TRBV7-9	.	TRBD1	TRBJ2-1	TGTGCCAGCAGCTTAGGGACAGGGGTGTACAATGAGCAGTTCTTC	CASSLGTGVYNEQFF
TRBV2	.	.	TRBJ2-3	TGTGCCAGCAAGGGGGGGACAGGAAGCACAGATACGCAGTATTTT	CASKGGTGSTDTQYF
TRBV11-2	.	.	TRBJ2-7	TGTGCCAGCAGCTTAGGGCAGGGAGGCTACGAGCAGTACTTC	CASSLGQGGYEQYF
TRBV10-2	.	.	TRBJ1-1	TGCGCCAGCAGTGAGTCAGGGGGATACACTGAAGCTTTCTTT	CASSESGGYTEAFF
TRBV27	.	.	TRBJ1-4	TGTGCCAGCAGTCCCTCAGGAGAGGGCGGGAAACTGTTTTTT	CASSPSGEGGKLFF
TRBV13	.	TRBD1	TRBJ1-2	TGTGCCAGCAGCTTTTGGGACAGGGGGCAAAACTATGGCTACACCTTC	CASSFWDRGQNYGYTF
TRBV6-6	few	TRBD1	TRBJ1-5	TGTGCCAGCAGGCCCGACAGGGGGGATCAGCCCCAGCATTTT	CASRPDRGDQPQHF
TRBV4-1	.	TRBD1	TRBJ2-2	TGCGCCAGCAGCCAAGATCGCCGGGACAGGGGGACCGGGGAGCTGTTTTTT	CASSQDRRDRGTGELFF
TRBV6-1	.	.	TRBJ1-5	TGTGCCAGCAGTTCACCGGGGCCCCAGCATTTT	CASSSPGPQHF
TRBV5-1	.	TRBD1	TRBJ1-2	TGCGCCAGCAGCTCGGGGACAGGGGAAGATCGGAACTATGGCTACACCTTC	CASSSGTGEDRNYGYTF
TRBV11-2	.	TRBD1	TRBJ1-1	TGTGCCAGCAGCTTATCGACAGGGGGCAAGGACACTGAAGCTTTCTTT	CASSLSTGGKDTEAFF
TRBV19	once	.	TRBJ1-5	TGTGCCAGTAGTATAGTCCTCCAGGGTAATCAGCCCCAGCATTTT	CASSIVLQGNQPQHF
TRBV27	.	.	TRBJ1-5	TGTGCCAGCAGTTCGGCAGGGGGCAATCAGCCCCAGCATTTT	CASSSAGGNQPQHF
TRBV5-1	.	TRBD2	TRBJ2-1	TGCGCCAGCAGCTTGGGAGGTTCGAGCGGGGGGCGGAATGAGCAGTTCTTC	CASSLGGSSGGRNEQFF
TRBV7-2	.	TRBD2	TRBJ2-3	TGTGCCAGCAGCCAACGGACTAGCGGAGGCACAGATACGCAGTATTTT	CASSQRTSGGTDTQYF
TRBV15	.	.	TRBJ1-1	TGTGCCACCAGCAGAGAAACAGGGATGAACACTGAAGCTTTCTTT	CATSRETGMNTEAFF
TRBV18	.	.	TRBJ2-7	TGTGCCAGCTCACCGGGCACGTCGTCCTACGAGCAGTACTTC	CASSPGTSSYEQYF
TRBV6-1	.	TRBD1	TRBJ2-7	TGTGCCAGCAGGGGGGACAGGGTATTCTACGAGCAGTACTTC	CASRGDRVFYEQYF
TRBV6-1	.	.	TRBJ2-7	TGTGCCAGCAGTGAATACGACAGCCCCTACGAGCAGTACTTC	CASSEYDSPYEQYF
TRBV10-3	.	.	TRBJ2-3	TGTGCCATCAGGGGGGCGGGGGTCGATACGCAGTATTTT	CAIRGAGVDTQYF
TRBV5-6	.	TRBD2	TRBJ2-3	TGTGCCAGCAGTTCCGGGACTAGCGGGGGGCGTGGAGATACGCAGTATTTT	CASSSGTSGGRGDTQYF
TRBV18	.	.	TRBJ2-3	TGTGCCAGCTCACCACGGGCGGAGGCAGATACGCAGTATTTT	CASSPRAEADTQYF
TRBV6-6	.	.	TRBJ1-5	TGTGCCAGCCTACAGGGTTCGCATCAGCCCCAGCATTTT	CASLQGSHQPQHF
TRBV15	.	TRBD1	TRBJ1-2	TGTGCCACCAGCAGAGATGACCTTGGAGACAGGGAGTTCTATGGCTACACCTTC	CATSRDDLGDREFYGYTF
TRBV6-6	.	.	TRBJ1-5	TGTGCCAGCACCGCCCCCGCAGGGGTGGAACAGCCCCAGCATTTT	CASTAPAGVEQPQHF
TRBV20-1	once	.	TRBJ2-3	TGCAGTGCCCAGTGGGATACGCAGTATTTT	CSAQWDTQYF
TRBV30	.	.	TRBJ2-6	TGTGCCTGGAGTGATGAGTTCTCTGGGGCCAACGTCCTGACTTTC	CAWSDEFSGANVLTF
TRBV28	once	TRBD1	TRBJ1-6	TGTGCCAGCAGCACAAGCAGGACAGGAAGCTCCTATAATTCACCCCTCCACTTT	CASSTSRTGSSYNSPLHF
TRBV19	.	.	TRBJ1-1	TGTGCCAGTAGTATATCCCTAGGGGCGAGCCCAAAAGCTTTCTTT	CASSISLGASPKAFF
TRBV21-1	few	.	TRBJ1-5	TGTGCCAGCAGCAGACACAGGGGGGGGGCGCATCAGCCCCAGCATTTT	CASSRHRGGAHQPQHF
TRBV19	once	.	TRBJ1-4	TGTGCCAGTAGTGGTCAGGGTTCAACTAATGAAAAACTGTTTTTT	CASSGQGSTNEKLFF
TRBV4-1	.	.	TRBJ1-1	TGCGCCAGCAGCCAAGATGGGGGGGAAACTGAAGCTTTCTTT	CASSQDGGETEAFF
TRBV7-9	.	.	TRBJ1-6	TGTGCCAGCAGCTTAGGTTCGGATTCACCCCTCCACTTT	CASSLGSDSPLHF
TRBV30	.	TRBD2	TRBJ2-2	TGTGCCTGGAGTCCCTGGACTAGCGGGGGGGCCACGAACACCGGGGAGCTGTTTTTT	CAWSPWTSGGATNTGELFF
TRBV30	.	.	TRBJ1-1	TGTGCCTGGAGTGTTCGGGGGGGAAAAGCTATGAACACTGAAGCTTTCTTT	CAWSVRGGKAMNTEAFF
TRBV4-1	few	TRBD1	TRBJ1-5	TGCGCCAGCAGCCAAGTACAGGGGTCGACAGGGGCCCAGCATTTT	CASSQVQGSTGAQHF
TRBV10-2	.	TRBD1	TRBJ1-3	TGCGCCAGCAGTGTGGGGACAGGGATTCTCTCTGGAAACACCATATATTTT	CASSVGTGILSGNTIYF
TRBV29-1	.	TRBD2	TRBJ2-1	TGCAGCGTTGGGGGGGGACTAATGAACAATGAGCAGTTCTTC	CSVGGGLMNNEQFF